The 10 T cell receptor beta chains listed next were all sequenced from one sample in a study of T-cell memory formation after mild COVID-19 (dated by TCRdb to 2020 to 2022). Receptors were amplified or captured by 5' RACE. Sequencing took place on an Illumina NovaSeq 6000. The public sequencing data were trimmed at Q25 with fastp and processed into clonotypes with MiXCR by TCRdb, which kept only in-frame beta chains. CDR3 protein sequences are deduplicated, and each keeps its most common genes and DNA. This sample is represented by hundreds of thousands of distinct CDR3 sequences; roughly 17% of them were singletons. In total, the top ten clones hold 20% to 25% of the sample. Material for sequencing was PBMCs or a T cell subset sorted from them (not recorded which). The receptor set was obtained from a man between 18 and 29 years old who had mild COVID-19 (a few samples of this study predate the infection). The sample titles of this study are shuffled in the database, so cell type and time point are left out; the donor was told from shared clones.

In its sample, this clonotype was seen a few times. The chain uses TRBV6-2 or TRBV6-3 and TRBJ2-1; 7 nucleotides match TRBD1. From germline, CDR1 is MNHEY and CDR2 SVGEGT. V dropped 2 bases and J dropped 5; count of bases not matched to a gene: 6. The CDR3 extends over 15 amino acids. The CDR3 sequence is CASSYVGQWNNEQFF. The CDR3 nucleotides read TGTGCCAGCAGTTACGTGGGACAGTGGAACAATGAGCAGTTCTTC.

This clonotype was seen only a few times. The chain is built from TRBV28 and TRBJ1-5, with D tentatively TRBD1 (5 bases). The CDR3 consists of 14 residues. Germline V lookup: CDR1 MDHEN, CDR2 SYDVKM. Trimming removed 4 bases from V and 3 bases from J, with 10 bases in between. The CDR3 here is CASSSGADNQPQHF. Here the CDR3 DNA reads TGTGCCAGCAGTTCTGGGGCCGACAATCAGCCCCAGCATTTT.

This rearrangement joins TRBV5-1 to TRBJ2-5; no firm D call. The germline V gene has CDR1 SGHRS and CDR2 YFSETQ. Trimming cost V 0 bases and J 4 bases, with 25 bases left between them. The CDR3 is 19 amino acids. CDR3 DNA: TGCGCCAGCAGCTTGGAAGGATCCGGATACGCCCTAGGTGGAGAGACCCAGTACTTC. Residues: CASSLEGSGYALGGETQYF.

In its sample, this clonotype was seen a few times. The gene calls are TRBV4-3 and TRBJ1-6; possible D gene TRBD1, 6 bases. Germline CDR1 is LGHNA and CDR2 is YSLEER. This CDR3 spans 15 amino acids. V lost 3 bases and J lost 9, with 15 bases in between. CDR3 in DNA: TGCGCCAGCAGCCAGTCGGTACAAGGGGGTTCACCCCTCCACTTT. Translated, it gives CASSQSVQGGSPLHF.

The table lists this clonotype with a few counts. This chain joins TRBV4-2 and TRBJ2-2; D uncertain. There are 15 residues in the CDR3. The germline V gene encodes CDR1 LGHNA and CDR2 YNFKEQ. V lost 1 base and J lost 4, with 10 bases in between. CDR3 coding DNA: TGTGCCAGCAGCCAAGCGGGTGGTGGCACCGGGGAGCTGTTTTTT. Protein: CASSQAGGGTGELFF.

This clonotype was found a few times. The V and J genes are TRBV29-1 and TRBJ2-1; 7 bases are shared with TRBD2. Germline assignment: CDR1 SQVTM and CDR2 ANQGSEA. Losses at the gene ends were 6 bases for V and 7 bases for J; bases not matched to a gene: 12. This CDR3 spans 14 amino acids. This CDR3 reads CSVSEGGPWNEQFF. CDR3 in DNA: TGCAGCGTCTCAGAGGGAGGGCCCTGGAATGAGCAGTTCTTC.

The chain carries TRBV12-3 or TRBV12-4 and TRBJ2-2; 7 nucleotides align to TRBD1. The CDR3 runs 13 residues. J was trimmed by 5 bases and V by 7 bases; bases with no gene match: 4. The CDR3 sequence is CASTRQGTGELFF. CDR3 sequence (DNA): TGTGCCAGCACCAGACAGGGTACCGGGGAGCTGTTTTTT.

This clonotype has at least ten counts. The DNA for the CDR3 is TGTGCCAGCAGCTTAGCCCCCGGAGATTTGAACACTGAAGCTTTCTTT. This sequence encodes CASSLAPGDLNTEAFF. The rearrangement joins TRBV7-3 to TRBJ1-1; no definite D call. The CDR3 has 16 amino acids. Germline V lookup: CDR1 SGHTA, CDR2 FQGTGA. The germline V and J ends were trimmed by 2 bases and 0 bases, with 13 bases remaining between them.

This clonotype has ten or more counts. A read error may account for a junction end that differs from germline. The chain combines TRBV5-4 with TRBJ2-3; 8 bases line up with TRBD2. The V gene's germline CDR1 is SGHNT and CDR2 YYREEE (reference sequence). The CDR3 contains 15 residues. CDR3 sequence (DNA): TGCGCCAGCAGCCTCCGGGGGGGAAGCGCAGATACGCAGTATTTT. Protein: CASSLRGGSADTQYF.

The chain joins TRBV7-2 to TRBJ2-2; D is possibly TRBD2 (6 bases). There are 16 residues in the CDR3. V was shortened by 5 bases and J by 0 bases, with 13 bases between the two germline ends. CDR1 is SGHTA and CDR2 is FQGNSA in the germline V gene. The CDR3 spells CASSAYGGPNTGELFF. CDR3 sequence (DNA): TGTGCCAGCAGCGCCTACGGAGGGCCGAACACCGGGGAGCTGTTTTTT.